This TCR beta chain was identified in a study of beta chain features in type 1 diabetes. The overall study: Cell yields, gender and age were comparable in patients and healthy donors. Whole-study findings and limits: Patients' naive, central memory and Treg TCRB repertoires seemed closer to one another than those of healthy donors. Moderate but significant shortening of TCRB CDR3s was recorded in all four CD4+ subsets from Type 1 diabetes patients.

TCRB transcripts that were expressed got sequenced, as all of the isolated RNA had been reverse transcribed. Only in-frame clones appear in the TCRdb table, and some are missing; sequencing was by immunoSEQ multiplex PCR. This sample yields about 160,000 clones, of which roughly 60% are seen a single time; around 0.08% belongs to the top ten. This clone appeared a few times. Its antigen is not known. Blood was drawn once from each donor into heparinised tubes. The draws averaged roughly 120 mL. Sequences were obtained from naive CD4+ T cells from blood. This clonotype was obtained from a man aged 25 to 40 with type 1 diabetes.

CDR3 sequence (DNA): TGCAGCGTTCGTGTGCAGACGAACACTGAAGCTTTCTTT. It specifies CSVRVQTNTEAFF. This sequence joins TRBV29-1 and TRBJ1-1; D is unclear. In germline, CDR1 is SQVTM, CDR2 ANQGSEA. V was cut by 5 bases and J by 1 base, with 11 bases left in between. The CDR3 length is 13 residues.